This entry lists 2 T cell receptor beta chains sequenced from one sample in a study of shared clonotypes between healthy human individuals. Repertoires were generated with immunoSEQ multiplex PCR, while TCRdb's copy carries only in-frame clones and drops some. The sample consists of 90,000 to 120,000 clones, about 70% of them appearing once. Sequencing was done on a sample of memory CD8+ T cells sorted from blood. Subset denoted: CD45RO+ cells pooled with CCR7-negative TemRA cells. These TCRs come from a woman in her twenties or thirties in good health.

J is TRBJ2-3 and V is TRBV7-9; no clear D. Germline-derived CDR1 and CDR2 are SEHNR and FQNEAQ (reference sequence). Trimming removed 1 base at V and 3 bases at J, with 2 bases between. The CDR3 consists of 12 residues. The CDR3 sequence is CASSLDTDTQYF. DNA for the CDR3: TGTGCCAGCAGCTTAGATACAGATACGCAGTATTTT.

In its sample, this clone was seen once. This likely stems from a read error, as it lies one base from a far larger clone. This sample also contains other DNA sequences that code for the same CDR3. V is TRBV13 and J is TRBJ2-7; maybe TRBD1 (6 bases). The CDR3 is made up of 14 amino acids. From germline, CDR1 is PRHDT and CDR2 FYEKMQ (reference sequence). The germline V and J ends were trimmed by 2 bases and 3 bases, with 11 bases remaining between them. CDR3 sequence reads: CASSLSGQFYEQYF. CDR3 bases: TGTGCCAGCAGCTTATCGGGACAATTCTACGAGCAGTACTTC.